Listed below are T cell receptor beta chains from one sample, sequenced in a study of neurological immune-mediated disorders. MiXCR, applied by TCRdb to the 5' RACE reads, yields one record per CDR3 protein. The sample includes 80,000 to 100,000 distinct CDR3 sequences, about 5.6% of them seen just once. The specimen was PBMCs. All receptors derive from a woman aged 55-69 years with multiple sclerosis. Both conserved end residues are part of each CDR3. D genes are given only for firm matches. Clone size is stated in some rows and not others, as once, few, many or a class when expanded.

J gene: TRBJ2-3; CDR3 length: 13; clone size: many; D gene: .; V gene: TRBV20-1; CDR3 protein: CSAPSGGTDTQYF; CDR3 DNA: TGCAGTGCACCGAGTGGCGGGACAGATACGCAGTATTTT
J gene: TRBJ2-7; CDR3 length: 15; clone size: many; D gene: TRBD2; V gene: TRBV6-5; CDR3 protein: CASSLLAGATYEQYF; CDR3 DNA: TGTGCCAGCAGTTTACTAGCGGGGGCTACCTACGAGCAGTACTTC
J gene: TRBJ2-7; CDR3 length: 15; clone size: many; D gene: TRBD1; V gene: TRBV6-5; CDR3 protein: CASSDQDRSRYEQYF; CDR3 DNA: TGTGCCAGCAGCGACCAGGACAGGAGCCGCTACGAGCAGTACTTC
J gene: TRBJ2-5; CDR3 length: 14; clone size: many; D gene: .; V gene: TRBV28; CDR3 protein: CASSLGGVGETQYF; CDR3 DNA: TGTGCCAGCAGTTTAGGAGGTGTCGGAGAGACCCAGTACTTC
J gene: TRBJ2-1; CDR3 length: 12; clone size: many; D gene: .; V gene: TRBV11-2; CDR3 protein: CASSWGADEQFF; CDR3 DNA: TGTGCCAGCAGCTGGGGGGCCGATGAGCAGTTCTTC
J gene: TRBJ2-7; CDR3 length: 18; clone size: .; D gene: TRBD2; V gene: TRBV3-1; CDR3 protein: CASSHNDGLAGVHYEQYF; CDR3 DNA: TGTGCCAGCAGCCACAACGACGGACTAGCGGGGGTTCATTACGAGCAGTACTTC
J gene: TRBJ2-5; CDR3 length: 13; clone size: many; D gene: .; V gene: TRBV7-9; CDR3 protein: CASNEQGPETQYF; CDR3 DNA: TGTGCCAGCAACGAACAGGGCCCAGAGACCCAGTACTTC
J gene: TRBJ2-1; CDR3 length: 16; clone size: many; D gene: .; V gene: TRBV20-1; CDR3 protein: CSARDLRTVDYNEQFF; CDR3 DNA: TGCAGTGCTAGAGATTTGAGGACAGTAGACTACAATGAGCAGTTCTTC
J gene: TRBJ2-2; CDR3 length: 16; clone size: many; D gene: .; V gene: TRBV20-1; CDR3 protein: CSARPSGTARTGELFF; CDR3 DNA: TGCAGTGCTAGACCCTCGGGAACGGCTCGGACCGGGGAGCTGTTTTTT
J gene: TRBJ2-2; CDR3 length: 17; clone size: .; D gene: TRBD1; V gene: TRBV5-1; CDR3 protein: CASSLQGVMLNTGELFF; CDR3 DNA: TGCGCCAGCAGCCTCCAGGGGGTCATGTTGAACACCGGGGAGCTGTTTTTT
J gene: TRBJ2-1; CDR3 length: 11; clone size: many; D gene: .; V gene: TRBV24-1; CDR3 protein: CATSELNEQFF; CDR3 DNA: TGTGCCACCAGTGAGTTAAATGAGCAGTTCTTC
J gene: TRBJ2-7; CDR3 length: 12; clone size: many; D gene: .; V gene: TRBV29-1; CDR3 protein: CSVSRGGDEQYF; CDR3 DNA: TGCAGCGTTTCCCGAGGGGGGGATGAGCAGTACTTC
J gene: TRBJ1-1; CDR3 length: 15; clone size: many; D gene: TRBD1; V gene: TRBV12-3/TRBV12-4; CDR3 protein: CASSRVGQGGTEAFF; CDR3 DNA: TGTGCCAGCAGTCGAGTCGGACAGGGCGGCACTGAAGCTTTCTTT
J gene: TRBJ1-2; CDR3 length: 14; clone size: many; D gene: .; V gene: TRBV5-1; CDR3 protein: CASSLGGYNYGYTF; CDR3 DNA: TGCGCCAGCAGCTTGGGAGGGTATAACTATGGCTACACCTTC
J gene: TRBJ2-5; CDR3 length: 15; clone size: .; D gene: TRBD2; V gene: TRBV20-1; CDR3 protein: CSGTSGGGGKETQYF; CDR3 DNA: TGCAGTGGGACTAGCGGGGGGGGTGGAAAAGAGACCCAGTACTTC
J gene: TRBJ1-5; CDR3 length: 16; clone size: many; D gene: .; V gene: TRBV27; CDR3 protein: CASSPVGGYSNQPQHF; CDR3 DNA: TGTGCCAGCAGCCCCGTAGGGGGGTATAGCAATCAGCCCCAGCATTTT
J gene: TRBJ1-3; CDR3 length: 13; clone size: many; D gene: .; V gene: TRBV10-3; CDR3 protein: CAISESEGNTIYF; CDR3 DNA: TGTGCCATCAGTGAGTCTGAAGGAAACACCATATATTTT
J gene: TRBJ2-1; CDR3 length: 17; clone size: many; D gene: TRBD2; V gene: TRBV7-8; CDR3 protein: CASSIRPTSGGYNEQFF; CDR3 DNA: TGTGCCAGCAGCATACGGCCGACTAGCGGGGGATACAATGAGCAGTTCTTC
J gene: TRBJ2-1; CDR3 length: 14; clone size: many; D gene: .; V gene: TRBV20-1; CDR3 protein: CSWKVAGTRNEQFF; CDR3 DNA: TGCAGTTGGAAGGTGGCAGGGACAAGGAATGAGCAGTTCTTC
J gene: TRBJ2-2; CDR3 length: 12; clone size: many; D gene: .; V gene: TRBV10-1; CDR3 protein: CASRHGSGELFF; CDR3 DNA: TGCGCCAGCAGGCATGGATCCGGGGAGCTGTTTTTT
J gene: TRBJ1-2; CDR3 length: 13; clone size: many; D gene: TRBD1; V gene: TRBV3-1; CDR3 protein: CASSLRQGGGYTF; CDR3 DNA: TGTGCCAGCAGCCTCCGACAGGGCGGCGGCTACACCTTC
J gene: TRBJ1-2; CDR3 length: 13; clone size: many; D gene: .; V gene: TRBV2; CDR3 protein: CASSLTLNYGYTF; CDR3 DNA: TGTGCCAGCAGTCTGACACTTAACTATGGCTACACCTTC
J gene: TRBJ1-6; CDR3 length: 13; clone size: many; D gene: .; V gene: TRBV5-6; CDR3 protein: CASTGVENSPLHF; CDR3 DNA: TGTGCCAGCACGGGCGTGGAGAATTCACCCCTCCACTTT
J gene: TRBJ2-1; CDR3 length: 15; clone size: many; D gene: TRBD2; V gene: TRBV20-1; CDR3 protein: CSAPLAGGRYNEQFF; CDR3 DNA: TGCAGTGCTCCTCTAGCGGGGGGGAGGTACAATGAGCAGTTCTTC
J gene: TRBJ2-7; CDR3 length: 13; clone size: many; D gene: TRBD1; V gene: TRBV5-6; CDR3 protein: CASSSGQMGGQYF; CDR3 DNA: TGTGCCAGCAGCTCGGGACAGATGGGCGGGCAGTACTTC
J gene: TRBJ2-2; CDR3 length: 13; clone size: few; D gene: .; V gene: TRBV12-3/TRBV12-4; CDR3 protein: CASSLRWTGELFF; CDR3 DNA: TGTGCCAGCAGTTTAAGGTGGACCGGGGAGCTGTTTTTT
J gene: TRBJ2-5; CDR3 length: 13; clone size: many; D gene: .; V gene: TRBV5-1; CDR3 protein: CASSLKGGETQYF; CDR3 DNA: TGCGCCAGCAGCTTGAAAGGCGGCGAGACCCAGTACTTC
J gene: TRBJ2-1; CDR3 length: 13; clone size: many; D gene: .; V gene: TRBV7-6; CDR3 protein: CASSPQEFTRPFF; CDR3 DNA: TGTGCCAGCAGCCCCCAAGAGTTTACTAGGCCCTTCTTC
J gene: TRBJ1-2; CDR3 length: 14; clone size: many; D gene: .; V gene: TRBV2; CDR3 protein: CASSERGSSYGYTF; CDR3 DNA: TGTGCCAGCAGTGAGAGGGGCTCTAGTTATGGCTACACCTTC
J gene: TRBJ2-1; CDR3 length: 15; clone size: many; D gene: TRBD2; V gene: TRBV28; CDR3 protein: CASLLSGGLNNEQFF; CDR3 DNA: TGTGCCAGCCTCCTGAGCGGGGGGCTTAACAATGAGCAGTTCTTC
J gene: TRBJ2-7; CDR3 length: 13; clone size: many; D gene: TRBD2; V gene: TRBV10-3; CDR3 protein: CAAREASGVEQYF; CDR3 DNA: TGTGCCGCAAGGGAGGCTAGCGGGGTCGAGCAGTACTTC
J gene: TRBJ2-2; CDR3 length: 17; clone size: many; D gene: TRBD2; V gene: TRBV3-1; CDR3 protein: CASSQDTSGGDTGELFF; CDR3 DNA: TGTGCCAGCAGCCAGGATACTAGCGGGGGTGACACCGGGGAGCTGTTTTTT
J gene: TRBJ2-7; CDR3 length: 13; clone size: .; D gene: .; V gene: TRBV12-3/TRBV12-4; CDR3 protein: CASSFGVEGEQYF; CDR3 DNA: TGTGCCAGCAGTTTCGGGGTAGAAGGCGAGCAGTACTTC
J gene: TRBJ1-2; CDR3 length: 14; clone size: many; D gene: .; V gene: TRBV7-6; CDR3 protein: CASSLGGPEYGYTF; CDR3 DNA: TGTGCCAGCAGCTTAGGGGGTCCGGAATATGGCTACACCTTC
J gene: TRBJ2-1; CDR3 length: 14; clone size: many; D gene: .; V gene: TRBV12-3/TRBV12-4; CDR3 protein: CASSFLLGLDEQFF; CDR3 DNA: TGTGCCAGCAGTTTCCTTCTCGGTTTGGATGAGCAGTTCTTC
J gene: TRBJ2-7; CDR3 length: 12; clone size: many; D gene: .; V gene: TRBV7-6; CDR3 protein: CASSFQGSEQYF; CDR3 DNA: TGTGCCAGCAGCTTCCAGGGTTCCGAGCAGTACTTC
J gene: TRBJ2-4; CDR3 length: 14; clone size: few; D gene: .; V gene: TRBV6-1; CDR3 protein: CASRQTDTKNIQYF; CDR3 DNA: TGTGCCAGCAGACAGACAGATACTAAAAACATTCAGTACTTC
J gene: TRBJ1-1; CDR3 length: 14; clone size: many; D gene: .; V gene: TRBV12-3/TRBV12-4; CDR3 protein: CASSWGPGSTEAFF; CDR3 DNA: TGTGCCAGCAGTTGGGGACCTGGGAGCACTGAAGCTTTCTTT
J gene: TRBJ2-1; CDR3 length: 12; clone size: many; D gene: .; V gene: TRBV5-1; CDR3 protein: CASSPAGPDLFF; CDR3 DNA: TGCGCCAGCAGCCCGGCGGGGCCAGATCTGTTCTTC
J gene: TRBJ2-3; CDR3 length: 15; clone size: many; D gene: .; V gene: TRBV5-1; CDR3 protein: CASSLDRAPEDTQYF; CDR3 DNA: TGCGCCAGCAGCTTGGACAGAGCGCCCGAAGATACGCAGTATTTT
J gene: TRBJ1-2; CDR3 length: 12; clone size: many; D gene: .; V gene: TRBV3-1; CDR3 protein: CASSPSDYGYTF; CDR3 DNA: TGTGCCAGCAGCCCCTCGGACTATGGCTACACCTTC
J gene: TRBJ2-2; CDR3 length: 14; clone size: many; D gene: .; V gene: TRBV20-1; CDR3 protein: CSARLTQGRGELFF; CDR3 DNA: TGCAGTGCTAGACTCACCCAGGGGCGAGGGGAGCTGTTTTTT
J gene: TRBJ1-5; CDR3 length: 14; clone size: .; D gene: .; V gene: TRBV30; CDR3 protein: CSCRLSGPNQPQHF; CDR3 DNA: TGTTCCTGCCGATTGTCAGGGCCCAATCAGCCCCAGCATTTT
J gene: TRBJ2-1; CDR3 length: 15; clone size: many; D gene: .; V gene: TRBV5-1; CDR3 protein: CASSLQVTLSGEQFF; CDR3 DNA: TGCGCCAGCAGCTTACAGGTCACTCTTAGCGGTGAGCAGTTCTTC
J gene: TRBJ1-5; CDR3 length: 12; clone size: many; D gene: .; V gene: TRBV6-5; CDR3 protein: CASSYGGQPQHF; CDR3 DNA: TGTGCCAGCAGTTACGGTGGTCAGCCCCAGCATTTT
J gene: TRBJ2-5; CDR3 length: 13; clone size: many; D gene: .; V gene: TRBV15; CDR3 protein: CATSRDLYETQYF; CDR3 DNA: TGTGCCACCAGCAGAGATCTCTACGAGACCCAGTACTTC
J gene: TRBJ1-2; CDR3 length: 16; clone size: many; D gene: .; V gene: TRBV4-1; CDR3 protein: CASSQAPGPRIYGYTF; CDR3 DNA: TGCGCCAGCAGCCAGGCACCGGGACCGAGAATCTATGGCTACACCTTC
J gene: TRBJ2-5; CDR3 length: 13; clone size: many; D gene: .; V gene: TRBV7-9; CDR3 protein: CASSLAGAGTQYF; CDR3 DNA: TGTGCCAGCAGCTTAGCGGGGGCTGGGACCCAGTACTTC
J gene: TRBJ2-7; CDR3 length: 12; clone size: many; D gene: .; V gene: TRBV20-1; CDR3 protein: CSARAPAYEQYF; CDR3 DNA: TGCAGTGCTAGAGCCCCAGCCTACGAGCAGTACTTC
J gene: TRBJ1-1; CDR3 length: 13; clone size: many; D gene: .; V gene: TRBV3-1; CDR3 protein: CASSPRVNTEAFF; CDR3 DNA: TGTGCCAGCAGCCCTCGGGTGAACACTGAAGCTTTCTTT
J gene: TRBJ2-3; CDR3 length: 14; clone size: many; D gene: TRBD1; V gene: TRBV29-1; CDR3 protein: CSGEQGAEADTQYF; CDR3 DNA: TGCAGCGGTGAACAGGGGGCTGAGGCAGATACGCAGTATTTT
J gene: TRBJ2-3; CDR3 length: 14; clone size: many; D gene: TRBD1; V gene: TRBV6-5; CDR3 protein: CASSPGQETDTQYF; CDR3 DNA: TGTGCCAGCAGCCCGGGACAGGAGACAGATACGCAGTATTTT
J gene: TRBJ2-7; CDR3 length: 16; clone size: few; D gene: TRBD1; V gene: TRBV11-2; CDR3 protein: CASSLSASGTGREQYF; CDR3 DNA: TGTGCCAGCAGCCTCTCGGCTTCCGGGACAGGGCGCGAGCAGTACTTC
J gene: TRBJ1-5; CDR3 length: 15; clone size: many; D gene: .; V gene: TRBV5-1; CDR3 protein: CASSLVVVSNQPQHF; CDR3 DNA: TGCGCCAGCAGCTTGGTAGTAGTAAGCAATCAGCCCCAGCATTTT
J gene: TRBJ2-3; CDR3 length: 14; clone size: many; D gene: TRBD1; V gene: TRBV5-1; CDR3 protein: CASSLGTGRDTQYF; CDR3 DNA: TGCGCCAGCAGCTTGGGGACAGGGAGAGATACGCAGTATTTT
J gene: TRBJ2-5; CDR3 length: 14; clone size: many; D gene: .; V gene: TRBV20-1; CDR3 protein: CSATKDDLQETQYF; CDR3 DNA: TGCAGTGCTACCAAAGACGACCTGCAAGAGACCCAGTACTTC
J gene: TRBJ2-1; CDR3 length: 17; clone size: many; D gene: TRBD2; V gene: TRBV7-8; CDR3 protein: CASSLDERGLSYNEQFF; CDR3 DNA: TGTGCCAGCAGCTTAGATGAGCGGGGGCTCTCCTACAATGAGCAGTTCTTC
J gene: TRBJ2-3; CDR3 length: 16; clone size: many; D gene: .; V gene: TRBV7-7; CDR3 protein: CASSPSQGLSTDTQYF; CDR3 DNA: TGTGCCAGCAGCCCTAGCCAGGGGCTTAGCACAGATACGCAGTATTTT